The source of this TCR beta chain is a study of T cell responses to AZD1222 COVID-19 vaccine. The study's findings and limits: There were vaccine-associated CD4 TCRs across spike, dominant at 160-218 and 743-854. In a largely white British group with more females than males, clonal diversity was possibly underestimated.

With regard to this clone: Its antigen is not known.

Assay: immunoSEQ multiplex PCR; the TCRdb copy retains only in-frame clones and omits some. This table has over 100,000 clones, roughly 90% appearing once. The germline gives CDR1 SGHTA, CDR2 FQGTGA. The germline V and J ends were trimmed by 5 bases and 1 base, with 8 bases remaining between them. The CDR3 covers 13 residues. The chain employs TRBV7-3 and TRBJ1-1; no definite D call. The sequence came from an adult in good health. The sequenced sample was peripheral blood, obtained on day 0 of AZD1222 vaccination. CDR3 region: CASSTQENTEAFF. The CDR3 coding sequence is TGTGCCAGCAGCACGCAGGAGAACACTGAAGCTTTCTTT.